This TCR beta chain was found in a study of tumor-infiltrating lymphocytes in primary liver carcinoma. This clonotype has a count of ten or more. The researchers produced TCR beta cDNA from 450 to 600 ng total RNA with a constant-region primer. Investigators got TCR beta libraries out of three nested multiplex PCR rounds, done with slightly modified ARM-PCR. TRBV1-TRBV30 forward and Cbeta reverse primers drove the first two roughly 10-cycle rounds. TCRdb used MiXCR to reprocess the multiplex PCR reads, holding one entry per CDR3 protein. The sample shows about 200,000 distinct CDR3 sequences, roughly 61% of them seen only once. V lost 2 bases, J lost 4 bases, and 7 bases stayed unmatched. Germline V gene sequence: CDR1 MNHEY, CDR2 SVGEGT. This CDR3 contains 16 residues. The researchers obtained blood RNA from unsorted whole blood and also extracted germline DNA.

Sequencing was done on a sample of peripheral blood. The gene calls are TRBV6-2 or TRBV6-3 and TRBJ2-5, with TRBD2 matching over 10 bases. The receptor was derived from a woman aged 55-70 years with primary liver carcinoma and hepatitis B virus infection. CDR3 bases: TGTGCCAGCAGTTACAGGAGCGGGAGGGCCGGAGAGACCCAGTACTTC. It codes for CASSYRSGRAGETQYF.